The sequence of this T cell receptor (beta chain) was determined in a study of T cells in localized non-small cell lung cancer. The germline V gene has CDR1 SGHNT and CDR2 YYREEE (reference sequence). Trimming pared 5 bases from V and 3 bases from J, leaving 9 bases between. This CDR3 region has 13 residues. Produced via immunoSEQ multiplex PCR; TCRdb's table is partial and in-frame only. This table has fewer than 90,000 clones, around 82% appearing once. This chain joins TRBV5-4 and TRBJ2-1, with D uncertain. This TCR was recovered from a man between 40 and 70 years old with stage II squamous cell lung carcinoma. The sequencing used PBMCs, collected before any cancer treatment. This CDR3 reads CASRWENYNEQFF. CDR3 DNA: TGTGCCAGCAGGTGGGAAAACTACAATGAGCAGTTCTTC. The entire variable domain, with the rest obtained from reference TRBV5-4 and TRBJ2-1, is as follows: ETGVTQSPTHLIKTRGQQVTLRCSSQSGHNTVSWYQQALGQGPQFIFQYYREEENGRGNFPPRFSGLQFPNYSSELNVNALELDDSALYLCASRWENYNEQFFGPGTRLTVL.